In this sample, the clone carrying this T cell receptor beta chain turned up many times. Its target is not known. CDR1 is SQVTM and CDR2 is ANQGSEA in the germline V gene. The CDR3 covers 14 residues. Trimming shortened V by 4 bases and J by 6 bases, and 15 bases separated the two germline ends. Using its own MiXCR run on the 5' RACE reads, TCRdb lists one record per CDR3 protein. This table holds approximately 250,000 distinct CDR3 sequences, around 4.9% found once. The source of the sample is a study of T cells after yellow fever vaccination. At the level of the study: Preparation of the low-cell-number fractions used SMART-Seq v4 Ultra Low Input. The study's findings and limits: Highly abundant clonotypes carried over from the bulk population could end up in FACS-sorted repertoires as contaminants.

The sequence was collected from a man younger than 30 who received the YFV17D yellow fever vaccine. The chain employs TRBV29-1 and TRBJ2-2; D possibly corresponds to TRBD2 (6 bases). The material was CD4+ T cells sorted from PBMCs, obtained on the day of the yellow fever booster vaccination. The CDR3 region has the DNA TGCAGCGTTGGGGCGGGGCCGATGGCCGGGGAGCTGTTTTTT. It yields the protein CSVGAGPMAGELFF.